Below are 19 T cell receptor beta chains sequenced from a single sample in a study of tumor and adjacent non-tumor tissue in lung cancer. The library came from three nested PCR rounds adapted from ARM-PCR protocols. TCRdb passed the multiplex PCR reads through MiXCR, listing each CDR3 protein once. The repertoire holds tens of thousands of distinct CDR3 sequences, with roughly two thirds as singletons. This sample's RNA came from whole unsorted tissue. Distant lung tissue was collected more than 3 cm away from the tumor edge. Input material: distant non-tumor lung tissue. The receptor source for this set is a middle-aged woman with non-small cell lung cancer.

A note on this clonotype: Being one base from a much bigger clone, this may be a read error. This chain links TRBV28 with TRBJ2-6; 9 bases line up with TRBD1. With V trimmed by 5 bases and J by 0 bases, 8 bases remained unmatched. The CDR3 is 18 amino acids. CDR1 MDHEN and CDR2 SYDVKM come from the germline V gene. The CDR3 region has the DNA TGTGCCAGCAGTCGAGACAGGGGGAGAGTCTCTGGGGCCAACGTCCTGACTTTC. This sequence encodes CASSRDRGRVSGANVLTF.

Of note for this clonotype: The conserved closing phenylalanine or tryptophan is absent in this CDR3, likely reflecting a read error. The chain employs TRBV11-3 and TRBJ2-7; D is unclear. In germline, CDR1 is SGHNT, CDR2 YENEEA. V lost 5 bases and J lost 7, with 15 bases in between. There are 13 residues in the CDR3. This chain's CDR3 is CASSLAMRSEQYY. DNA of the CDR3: TGTGCCAGCAGCCTCGCGATGAGGTCTGAGCAGTACTAC.

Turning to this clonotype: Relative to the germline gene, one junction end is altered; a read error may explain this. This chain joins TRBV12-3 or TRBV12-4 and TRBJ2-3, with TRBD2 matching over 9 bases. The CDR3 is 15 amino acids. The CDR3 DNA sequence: TGTGCCAGCAGGACTAGCGGCCCTCGTCAATATACTCAGTATTTT. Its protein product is CASRTSGPRQYTQYF.

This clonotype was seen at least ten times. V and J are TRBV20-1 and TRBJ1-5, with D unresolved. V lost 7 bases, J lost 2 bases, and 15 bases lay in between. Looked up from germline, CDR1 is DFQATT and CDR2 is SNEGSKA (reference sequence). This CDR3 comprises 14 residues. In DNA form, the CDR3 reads TGCAGTGTTTTGGACCCGGCGGGCAATCAGCCCCAGCATTTT. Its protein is CSVLDPAGNQPQHF.

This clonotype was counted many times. The CDR3 nucleotides read TGTGCCAGCAGTTACCGTGACTTCAAGGATGGCTACACCTTC. Translated, it gives CASSYRDFKDGYTF. The chain combines TRBV6-6 with TRBJ1-2, with D unresolved. The germline gives CDR1 MNHNY, CDR2 SVGAGI (reference sequence). The length of the CDR3 is 14 residues. V was clipped by 2 bases and J by 6 bases, with 13 bases between them.

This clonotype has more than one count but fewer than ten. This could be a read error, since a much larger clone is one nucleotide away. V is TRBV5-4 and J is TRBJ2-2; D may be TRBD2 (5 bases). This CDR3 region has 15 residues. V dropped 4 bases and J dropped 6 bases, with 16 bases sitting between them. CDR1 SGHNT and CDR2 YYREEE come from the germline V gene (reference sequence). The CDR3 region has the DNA TGTGCCAGCAGCCTAGTAGGGAGCTACGCCGGGGAGCTGTTTTTT. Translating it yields CASSLVGSYAGELFF.

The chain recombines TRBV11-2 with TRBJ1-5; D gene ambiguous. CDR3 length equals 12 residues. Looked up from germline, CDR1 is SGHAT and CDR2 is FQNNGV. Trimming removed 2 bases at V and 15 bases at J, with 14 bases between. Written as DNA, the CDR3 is TGTGCCAGCAGCTTAAAGGGCGTGACCCGGCATTTT. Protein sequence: CASSLKGVTRHF.

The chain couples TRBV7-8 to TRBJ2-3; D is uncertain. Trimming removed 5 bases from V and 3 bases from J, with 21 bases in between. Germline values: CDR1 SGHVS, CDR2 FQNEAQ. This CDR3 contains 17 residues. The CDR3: CASSLCGLVAETDTQYF. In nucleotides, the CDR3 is TGTGCCAGCAGCCTTTGCGGTCTAGTGGCGGAGACAGATACGCAGTATTTT.

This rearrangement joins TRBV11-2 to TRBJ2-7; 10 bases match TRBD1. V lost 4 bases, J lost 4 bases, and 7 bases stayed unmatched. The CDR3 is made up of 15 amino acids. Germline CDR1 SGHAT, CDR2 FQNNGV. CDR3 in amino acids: CASSSTTGQGYEQYF. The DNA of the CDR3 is TGTGCCAGCAGCTCGACAACGGGACAGGGGTACGAGCAGTACTTC.

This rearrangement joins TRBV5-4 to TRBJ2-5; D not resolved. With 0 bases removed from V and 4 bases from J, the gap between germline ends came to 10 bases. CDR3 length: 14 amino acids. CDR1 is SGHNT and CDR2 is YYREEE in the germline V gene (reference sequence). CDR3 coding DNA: TGTGCCAGCAGCTTGGGCCTAACCGGAGAGACCCAGTACTTC. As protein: CASSLGLTGETQYF.

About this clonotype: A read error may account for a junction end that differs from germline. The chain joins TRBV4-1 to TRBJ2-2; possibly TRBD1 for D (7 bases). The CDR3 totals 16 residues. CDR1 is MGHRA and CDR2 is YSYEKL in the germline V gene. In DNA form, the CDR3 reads TGCGCCAGCAGCCACGCCGGGACAGCAAACACCGGGGAGGTGCTTTTT. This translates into CASSHAGTANTGEVLF.

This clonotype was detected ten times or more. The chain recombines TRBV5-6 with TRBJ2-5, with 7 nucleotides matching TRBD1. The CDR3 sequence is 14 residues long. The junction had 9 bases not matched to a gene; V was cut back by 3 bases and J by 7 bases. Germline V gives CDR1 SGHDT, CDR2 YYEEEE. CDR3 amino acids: CASSSQGGRGTQYF. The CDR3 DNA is TGTGCCAGCAGCTCTCAAGGGGGCCGGGGGACCCAGTACTTC.

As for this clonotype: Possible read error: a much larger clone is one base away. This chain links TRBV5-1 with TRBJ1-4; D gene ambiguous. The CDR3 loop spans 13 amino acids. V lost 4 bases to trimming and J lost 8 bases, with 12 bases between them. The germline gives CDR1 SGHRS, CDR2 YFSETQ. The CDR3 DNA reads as TGCGCCAGCAGCCAGAGCGAGGTGGAAAAACTGTTTTTT. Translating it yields CASSQSEVEKLFF.

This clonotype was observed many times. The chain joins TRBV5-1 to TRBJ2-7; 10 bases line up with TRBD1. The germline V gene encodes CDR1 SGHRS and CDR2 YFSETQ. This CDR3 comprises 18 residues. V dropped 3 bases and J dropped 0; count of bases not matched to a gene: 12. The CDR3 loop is CASSSGPRTGGNSYEQYF. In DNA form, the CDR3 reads TGCGCCAGCAGCTCCGGACCGAGGACAGGGGGAAACTCCTACGAGCAGTACTTC.

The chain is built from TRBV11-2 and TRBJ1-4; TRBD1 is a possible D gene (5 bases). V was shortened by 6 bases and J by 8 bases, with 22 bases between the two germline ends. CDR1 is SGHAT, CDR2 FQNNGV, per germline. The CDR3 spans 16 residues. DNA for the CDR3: TGTGCCAGCAGTCTTCAGGGCCAGGTGCAGCTCGAAAAACTGTTTTTT. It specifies CASSLQGQVQLEKLFF.

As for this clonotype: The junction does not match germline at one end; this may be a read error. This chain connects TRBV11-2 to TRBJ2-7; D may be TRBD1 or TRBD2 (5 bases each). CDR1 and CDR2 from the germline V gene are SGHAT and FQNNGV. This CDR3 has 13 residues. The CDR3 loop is CASTIEGSYEQYF. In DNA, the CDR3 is TGTGCCAGCACCATAGAGGGGTCTTACGAGCAGTATTTC.

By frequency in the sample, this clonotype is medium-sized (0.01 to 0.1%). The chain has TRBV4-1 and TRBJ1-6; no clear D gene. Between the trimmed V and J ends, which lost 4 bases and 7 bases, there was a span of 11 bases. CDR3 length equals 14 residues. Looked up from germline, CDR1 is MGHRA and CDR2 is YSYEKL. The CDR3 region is CASSPGLNNSPLHF. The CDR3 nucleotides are TGCGCCAGCAGCCCCGGACTCAACAATTCACCCCTCCACTTT.

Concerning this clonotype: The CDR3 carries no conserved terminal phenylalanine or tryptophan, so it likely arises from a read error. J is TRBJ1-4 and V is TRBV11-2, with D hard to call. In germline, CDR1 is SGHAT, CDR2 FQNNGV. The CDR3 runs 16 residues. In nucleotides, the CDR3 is TGTACCAGCAGCCACGTTCTTGCGGAGCCGCGAGAAAAACTGTTTCTT. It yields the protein CTSSHVLAEPREKLFL.

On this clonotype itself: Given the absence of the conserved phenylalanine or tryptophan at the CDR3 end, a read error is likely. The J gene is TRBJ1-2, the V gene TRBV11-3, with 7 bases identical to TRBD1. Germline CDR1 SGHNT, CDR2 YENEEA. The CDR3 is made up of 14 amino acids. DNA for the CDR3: TGTGCCAGTAGCTTGGGTTCAGGGGGTATTGGCTACACCTTG. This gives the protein CASSLGSGGIGYTL.